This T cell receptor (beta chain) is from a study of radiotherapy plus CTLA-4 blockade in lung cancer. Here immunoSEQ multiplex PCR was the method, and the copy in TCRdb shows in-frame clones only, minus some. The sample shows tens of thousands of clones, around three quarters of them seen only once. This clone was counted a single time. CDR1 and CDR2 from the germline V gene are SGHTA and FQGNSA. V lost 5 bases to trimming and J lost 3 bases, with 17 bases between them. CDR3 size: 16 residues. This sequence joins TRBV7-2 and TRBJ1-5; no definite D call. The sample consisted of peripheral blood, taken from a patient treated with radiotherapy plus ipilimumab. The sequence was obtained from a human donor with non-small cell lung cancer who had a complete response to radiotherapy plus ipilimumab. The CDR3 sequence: CASSPRGSGLNQPQHF. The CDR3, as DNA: TGTGCCAGCAGCCCTCGTGGTTCGGGCCTCAATCAGCCCCAGCATTTT.